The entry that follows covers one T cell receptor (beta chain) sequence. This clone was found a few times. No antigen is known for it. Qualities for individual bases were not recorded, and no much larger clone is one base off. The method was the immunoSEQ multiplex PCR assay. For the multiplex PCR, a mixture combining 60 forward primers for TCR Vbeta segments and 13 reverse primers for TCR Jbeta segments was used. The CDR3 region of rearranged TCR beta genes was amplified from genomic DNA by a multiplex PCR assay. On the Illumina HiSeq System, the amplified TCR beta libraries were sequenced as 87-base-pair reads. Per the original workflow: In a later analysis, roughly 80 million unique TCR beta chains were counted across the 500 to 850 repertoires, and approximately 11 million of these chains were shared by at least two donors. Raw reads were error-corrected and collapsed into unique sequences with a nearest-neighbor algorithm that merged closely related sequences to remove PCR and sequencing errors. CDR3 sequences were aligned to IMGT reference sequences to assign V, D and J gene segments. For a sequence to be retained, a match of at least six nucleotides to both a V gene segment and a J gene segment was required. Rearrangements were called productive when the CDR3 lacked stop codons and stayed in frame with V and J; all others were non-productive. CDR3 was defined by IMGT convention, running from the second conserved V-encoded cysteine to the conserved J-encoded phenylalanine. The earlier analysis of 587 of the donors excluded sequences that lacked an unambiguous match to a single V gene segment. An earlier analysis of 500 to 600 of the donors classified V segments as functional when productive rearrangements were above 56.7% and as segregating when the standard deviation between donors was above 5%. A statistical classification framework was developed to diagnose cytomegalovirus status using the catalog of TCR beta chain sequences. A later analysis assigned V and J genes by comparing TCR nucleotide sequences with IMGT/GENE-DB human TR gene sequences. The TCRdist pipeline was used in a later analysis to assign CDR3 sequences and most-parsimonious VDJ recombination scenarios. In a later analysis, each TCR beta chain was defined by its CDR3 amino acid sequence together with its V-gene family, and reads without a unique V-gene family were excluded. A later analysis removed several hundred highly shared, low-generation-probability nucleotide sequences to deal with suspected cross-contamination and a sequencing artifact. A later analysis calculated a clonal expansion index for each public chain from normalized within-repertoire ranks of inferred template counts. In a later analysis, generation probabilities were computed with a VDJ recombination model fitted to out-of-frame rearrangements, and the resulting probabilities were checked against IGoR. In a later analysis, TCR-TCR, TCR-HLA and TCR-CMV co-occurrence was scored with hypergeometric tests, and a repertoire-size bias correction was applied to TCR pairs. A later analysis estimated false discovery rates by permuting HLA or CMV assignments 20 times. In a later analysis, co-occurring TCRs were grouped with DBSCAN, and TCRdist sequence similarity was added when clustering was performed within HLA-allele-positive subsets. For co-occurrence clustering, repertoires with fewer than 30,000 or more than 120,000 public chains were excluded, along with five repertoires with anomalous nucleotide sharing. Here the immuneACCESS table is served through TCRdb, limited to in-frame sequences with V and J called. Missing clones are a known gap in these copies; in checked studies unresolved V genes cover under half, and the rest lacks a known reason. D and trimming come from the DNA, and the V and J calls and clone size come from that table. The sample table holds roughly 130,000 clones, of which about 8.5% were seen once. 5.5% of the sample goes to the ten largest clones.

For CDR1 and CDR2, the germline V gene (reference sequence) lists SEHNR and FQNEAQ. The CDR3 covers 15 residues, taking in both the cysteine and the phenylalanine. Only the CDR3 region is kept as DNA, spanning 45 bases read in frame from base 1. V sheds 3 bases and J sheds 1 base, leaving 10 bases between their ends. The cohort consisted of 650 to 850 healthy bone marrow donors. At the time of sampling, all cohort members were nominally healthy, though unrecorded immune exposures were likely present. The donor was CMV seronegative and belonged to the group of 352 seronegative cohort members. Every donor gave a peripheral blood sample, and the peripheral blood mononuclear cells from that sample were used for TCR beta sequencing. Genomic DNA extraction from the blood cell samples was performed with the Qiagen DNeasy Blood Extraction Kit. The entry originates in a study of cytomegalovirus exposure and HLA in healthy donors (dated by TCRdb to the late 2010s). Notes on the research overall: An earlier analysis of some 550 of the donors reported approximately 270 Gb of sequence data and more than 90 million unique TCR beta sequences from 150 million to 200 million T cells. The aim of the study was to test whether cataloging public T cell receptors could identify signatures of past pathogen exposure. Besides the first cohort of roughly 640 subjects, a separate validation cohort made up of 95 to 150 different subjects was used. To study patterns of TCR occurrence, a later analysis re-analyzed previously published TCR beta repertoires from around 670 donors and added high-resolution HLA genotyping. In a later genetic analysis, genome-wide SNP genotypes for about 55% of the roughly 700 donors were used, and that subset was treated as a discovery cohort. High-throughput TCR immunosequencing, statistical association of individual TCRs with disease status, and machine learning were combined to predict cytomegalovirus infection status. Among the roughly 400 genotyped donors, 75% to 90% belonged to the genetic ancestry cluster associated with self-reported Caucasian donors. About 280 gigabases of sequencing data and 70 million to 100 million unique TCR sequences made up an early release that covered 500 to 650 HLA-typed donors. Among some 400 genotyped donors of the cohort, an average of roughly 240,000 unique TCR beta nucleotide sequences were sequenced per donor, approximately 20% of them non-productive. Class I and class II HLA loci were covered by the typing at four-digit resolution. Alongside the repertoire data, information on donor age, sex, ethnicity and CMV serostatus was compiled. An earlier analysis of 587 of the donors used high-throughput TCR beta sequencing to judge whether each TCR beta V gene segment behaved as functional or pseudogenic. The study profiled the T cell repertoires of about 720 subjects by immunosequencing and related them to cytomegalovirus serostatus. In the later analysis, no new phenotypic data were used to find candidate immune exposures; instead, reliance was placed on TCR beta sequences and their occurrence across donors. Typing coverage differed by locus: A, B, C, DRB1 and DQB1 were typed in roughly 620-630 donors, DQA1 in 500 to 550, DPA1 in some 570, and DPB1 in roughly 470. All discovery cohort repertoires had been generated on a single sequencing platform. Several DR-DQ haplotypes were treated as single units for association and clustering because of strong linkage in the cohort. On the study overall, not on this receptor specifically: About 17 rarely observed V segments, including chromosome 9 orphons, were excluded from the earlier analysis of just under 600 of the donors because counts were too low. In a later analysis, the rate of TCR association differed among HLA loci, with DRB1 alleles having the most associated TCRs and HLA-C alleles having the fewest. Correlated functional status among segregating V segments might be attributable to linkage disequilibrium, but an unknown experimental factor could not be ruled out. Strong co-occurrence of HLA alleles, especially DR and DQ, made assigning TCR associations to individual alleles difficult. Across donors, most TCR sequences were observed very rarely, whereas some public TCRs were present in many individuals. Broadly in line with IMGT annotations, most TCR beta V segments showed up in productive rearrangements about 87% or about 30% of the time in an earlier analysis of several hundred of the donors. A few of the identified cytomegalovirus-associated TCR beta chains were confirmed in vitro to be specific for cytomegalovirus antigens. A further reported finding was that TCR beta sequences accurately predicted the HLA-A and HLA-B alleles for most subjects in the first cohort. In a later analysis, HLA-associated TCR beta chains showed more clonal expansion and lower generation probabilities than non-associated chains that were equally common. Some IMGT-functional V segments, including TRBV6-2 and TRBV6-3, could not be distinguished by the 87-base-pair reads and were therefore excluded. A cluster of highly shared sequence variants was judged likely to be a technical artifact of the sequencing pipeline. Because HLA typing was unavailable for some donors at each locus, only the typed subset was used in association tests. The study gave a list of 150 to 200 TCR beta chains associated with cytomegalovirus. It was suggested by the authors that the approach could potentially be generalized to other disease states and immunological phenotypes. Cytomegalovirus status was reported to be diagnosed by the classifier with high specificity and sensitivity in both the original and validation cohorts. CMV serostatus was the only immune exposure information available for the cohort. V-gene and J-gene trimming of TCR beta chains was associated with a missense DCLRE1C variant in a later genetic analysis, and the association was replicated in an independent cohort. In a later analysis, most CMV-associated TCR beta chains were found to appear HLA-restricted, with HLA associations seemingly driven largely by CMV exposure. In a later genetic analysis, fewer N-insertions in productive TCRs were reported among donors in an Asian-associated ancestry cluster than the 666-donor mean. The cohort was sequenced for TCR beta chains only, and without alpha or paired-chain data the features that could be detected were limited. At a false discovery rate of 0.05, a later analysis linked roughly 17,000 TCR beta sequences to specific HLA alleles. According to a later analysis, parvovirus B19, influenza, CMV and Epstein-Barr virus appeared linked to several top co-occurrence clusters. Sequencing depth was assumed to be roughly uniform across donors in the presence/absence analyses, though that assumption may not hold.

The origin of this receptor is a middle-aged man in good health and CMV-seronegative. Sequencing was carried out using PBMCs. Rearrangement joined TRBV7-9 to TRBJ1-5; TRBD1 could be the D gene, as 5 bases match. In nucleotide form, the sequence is TGTGCCAGCAGCTTTGGACATACGAGCAATCAGCCCCAGCATTTT. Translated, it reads CASSFGHTSNQPQHF.